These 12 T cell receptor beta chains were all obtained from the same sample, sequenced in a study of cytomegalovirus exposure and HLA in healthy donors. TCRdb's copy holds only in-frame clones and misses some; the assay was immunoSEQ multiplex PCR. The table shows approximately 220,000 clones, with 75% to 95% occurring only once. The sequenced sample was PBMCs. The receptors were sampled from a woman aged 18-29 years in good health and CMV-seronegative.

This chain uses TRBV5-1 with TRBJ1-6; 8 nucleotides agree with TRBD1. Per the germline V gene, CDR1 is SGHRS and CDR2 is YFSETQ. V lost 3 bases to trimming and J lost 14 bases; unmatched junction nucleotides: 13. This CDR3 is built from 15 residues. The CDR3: CASSSDRGGLGSLHF. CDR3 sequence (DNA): TGCGCCAGCAGCTCTGACAGGGGAGGCCTTGGTTCCCTCCACTTT. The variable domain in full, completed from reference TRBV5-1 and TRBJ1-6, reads KAGVTQTPRYLIKTRGQQVTLSCSPISGHRSVSWYQQTPGQGLQFLFEYFSETQRNKGNFPGRFSGRQFSNSRSEMNVSTLELGDSALYLCASSSDRGGLGSLHFGNGTRLTVT.

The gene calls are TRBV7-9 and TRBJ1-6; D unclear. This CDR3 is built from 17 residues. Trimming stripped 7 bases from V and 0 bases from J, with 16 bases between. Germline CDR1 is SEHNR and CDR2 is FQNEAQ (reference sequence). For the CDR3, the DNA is TGTGCCAGCACAAAAGAAACTTTAAGCTCCTATAATTCACCCCTCCACTTT. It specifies CASTKETLSSYNSPLHF.

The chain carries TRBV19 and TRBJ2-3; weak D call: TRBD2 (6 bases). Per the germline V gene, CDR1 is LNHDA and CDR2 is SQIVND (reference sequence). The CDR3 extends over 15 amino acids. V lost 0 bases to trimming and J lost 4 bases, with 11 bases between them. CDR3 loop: CASSIERLGADTQYF. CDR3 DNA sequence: TGTGCCAGTAGTATAGAACGACTAGGCGCAGATACGCAGTATTTT.

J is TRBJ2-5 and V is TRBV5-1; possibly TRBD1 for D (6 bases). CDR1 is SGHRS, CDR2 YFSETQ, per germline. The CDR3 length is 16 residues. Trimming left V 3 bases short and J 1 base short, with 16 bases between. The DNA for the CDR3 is TGCGCCAGCAGCTGGAACGCTGACAGGTTCCAAGAGACCCAGTACTTC. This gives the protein CASSWNADRFQETQYF.

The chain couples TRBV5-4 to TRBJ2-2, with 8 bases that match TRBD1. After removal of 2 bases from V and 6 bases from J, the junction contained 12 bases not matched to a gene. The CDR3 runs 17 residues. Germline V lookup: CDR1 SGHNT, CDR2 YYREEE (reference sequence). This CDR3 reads CASSFLKTGVSAGELFF. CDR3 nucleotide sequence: TGTGCCAGCAGCTTCCTTAAGACAGGGGTATCTGCCGGGGAGCTGTTTTTT. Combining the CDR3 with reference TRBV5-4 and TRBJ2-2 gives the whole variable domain ETGVTQSPTHLIKTRGQQVTLRCSSQSGHNTVSWYQQALGQGPQFIFQYYREEENGRGNFPPRFSGLQFPNYSSELNVNALELDDSALYLCASSFLKTGVSAGELFFGEGSRLTVL.

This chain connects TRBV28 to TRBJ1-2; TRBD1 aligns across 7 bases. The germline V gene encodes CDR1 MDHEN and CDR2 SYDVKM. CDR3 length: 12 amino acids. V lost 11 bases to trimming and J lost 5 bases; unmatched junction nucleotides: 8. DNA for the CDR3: TGTGCCTCTGGGACAGTTCTTTATGGCTACACCTTC. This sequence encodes CASGTVLYGYTF.

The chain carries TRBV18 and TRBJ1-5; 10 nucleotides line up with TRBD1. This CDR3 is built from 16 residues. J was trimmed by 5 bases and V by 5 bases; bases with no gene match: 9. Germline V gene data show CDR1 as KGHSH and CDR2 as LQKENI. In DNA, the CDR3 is TGTGCCAGCTCATCGGACAGGGGGAGGGGAGATCAGCCCCAGCATTTT. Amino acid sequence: CASSSDRGRGDQPQHF.

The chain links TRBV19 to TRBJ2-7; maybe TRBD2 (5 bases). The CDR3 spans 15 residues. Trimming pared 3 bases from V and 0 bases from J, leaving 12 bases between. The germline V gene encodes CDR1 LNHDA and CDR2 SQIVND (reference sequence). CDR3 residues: CASSIMTGNSYEQYF. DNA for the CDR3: TGTGCCAGTAGTATTATGACGGGGAACTCCTACGAGCAGTACTTC. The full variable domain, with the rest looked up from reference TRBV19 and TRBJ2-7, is DGGITQSPKYLFRKEGQNVTLSCEQNLNHDAMYWYRQDPGQGLRLIYYSQIVNDFQKGDIAEGYSVSREKKESFPLTVTSAQKNPTAFYLCASSIMTGNSYEQYFGPGTRLTVT.

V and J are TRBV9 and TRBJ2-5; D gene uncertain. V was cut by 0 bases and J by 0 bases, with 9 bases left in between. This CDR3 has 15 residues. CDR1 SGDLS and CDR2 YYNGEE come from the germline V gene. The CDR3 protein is CASSVAPGDQETQYF. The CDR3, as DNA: TGTGCCAGCAGCGTAGCTCCAGGCGACCAAGAGACCCAGTACTTC.

In DNA, the CDR3 is TGTGCCAGCAGCGAACGGTATGGCTACACCTTC. Translated, it gives CASSERYGYTF. The V and J genes are TRBV7-2 and TRBJ1-2; D uncertain. This CDR3 is 11 amino acids long. V was cut by 5 bases and J by 5 bases, with 6 bases left in between. Looked up from germline, CDR1 is SGHTA and CDR2 is FQGNSA.

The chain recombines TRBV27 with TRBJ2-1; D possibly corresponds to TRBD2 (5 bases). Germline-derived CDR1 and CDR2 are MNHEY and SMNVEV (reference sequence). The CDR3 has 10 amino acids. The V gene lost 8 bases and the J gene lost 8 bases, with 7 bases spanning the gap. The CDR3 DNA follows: TGTGCCAGCCGGGGTCATGAGCAGTTCTTC. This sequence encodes CASRGHEQFF.

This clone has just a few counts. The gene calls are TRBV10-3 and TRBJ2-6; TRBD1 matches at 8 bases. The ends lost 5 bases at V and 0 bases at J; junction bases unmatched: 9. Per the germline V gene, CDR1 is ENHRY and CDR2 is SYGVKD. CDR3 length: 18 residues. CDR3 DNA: TGTGCCATCAGTCCAGACAGGGGAGTTGCCTCTGGGGCCAACGTCCTGACTTTC. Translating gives CAISPDRGVASGANVLTF.